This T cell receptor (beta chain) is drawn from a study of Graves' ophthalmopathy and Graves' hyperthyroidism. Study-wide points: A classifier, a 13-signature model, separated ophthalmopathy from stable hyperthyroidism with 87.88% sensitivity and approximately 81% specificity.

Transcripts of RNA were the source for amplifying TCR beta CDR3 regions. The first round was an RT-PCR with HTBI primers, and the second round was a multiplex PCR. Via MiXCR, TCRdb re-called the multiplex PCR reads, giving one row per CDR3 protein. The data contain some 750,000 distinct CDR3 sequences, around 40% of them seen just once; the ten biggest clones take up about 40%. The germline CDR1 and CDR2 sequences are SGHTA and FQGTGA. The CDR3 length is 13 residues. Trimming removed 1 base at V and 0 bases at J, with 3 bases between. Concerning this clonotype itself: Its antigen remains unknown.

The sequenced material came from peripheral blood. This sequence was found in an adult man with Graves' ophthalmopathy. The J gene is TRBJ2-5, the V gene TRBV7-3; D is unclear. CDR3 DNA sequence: TGTGCCAGCAGCTTAATGTACCAAGAGACCCAGTACTTC. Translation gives CASSLMYQETQYF. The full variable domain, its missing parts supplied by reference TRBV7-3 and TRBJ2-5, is GAGVSQTPSNKVTEKGKYVELRCDPISGHTALYWYRQSLGQGPEFLIYFQGTGAADDSGLPNDRFFAVRPEGSVSTLKIQRTERGDSAVYLCASSLMYQETQYFGPGTRLLVL.